A selection of T cell receptor beta chains follows, all from one sample in a study of CD8+CD57+ T cells in acquired aplastic anemia. TCRdb ran MiXCR on the reads and lists one entry per CDR3 protein. This table holds around 250,000 distinct CDR3 sequences, around 82% found once. The sequenced material came from sorted CD4+, CD8+, or CD8+CD57+ T cells (not recorded which) from PBMCs. These receptors were collected from a human donor with aplastic anemia. CDR3s include the opening cysteine and the closing phenylalanine or tryptophan. The D gene is left open where the match is weak. Clone size is shown for a subset of rows, as once, few, many or a class of expanded clone.

v_gene: TRBV9
abundance: .
j_gene: TRBJ2-1
d_gene: .
CDR3aa: CASSAGSSGIDMF
CDR3nt: TGTGCCAGCAGCGCTGGGAGTAGCGGAATAGATATGTTC

v_gene: TRBV7-6
abundance: .
j_gene: TRBJ1-1
d_gene: .
CDR3aa: CASSLDHRTKNEDFF
CDR3nt: TGTGCCAGCAGCTTAGATCACAGGACAAAAAATGAAGATTTCTTT

v_gene: TRBV15
abundance: .
j_gene: TRBJ2-7
d_gene: .
CDR3aa: CATSRDRAHKKQYF
CDR3nt: TGTGCCACCAGCAGAGACAGGGCGCACAAGAAACAGTACTTC

v_gene: TRBV7-8
abundance: .
j_gene: TRBJ1-1
d_gene: .
CDR3aa: CASSGAEGHGANTEAFF
CDR3nt: TGTGCCAGCAGCGGGGCGGAAGGACACGGTGCAAACACTGAAGCTTTCTTT

v_gene: TRBV9
abundance: many
j_gene: TRBJ2-5
d_gene: TRBD1
CDR3aa: CASSVATGAGETQYF
CDR3nt: TGTGCCAGCAGCGTAGCTACAGGGGCGGGAGAGACCCAGTACTTC

v_gene: TRBV11-3
abundance: .
j_gene: TRBJ1-2
d_gene: .
CDR3aa: CASSLPYAGGYTF
CDR3nt: TGTGCCAGCAGCTTACCCTATGCAGGTGGCTACACCTTC

v_gene: TRBV7-2
abundance: .
j_gene: TRBJ1-2
d_gene: .
CDR3aa: CASSVPRDGVVYDYTF
CDR3nt: TGTGCCAGCAGCGTGCCGAGGGACGGGGTCGTATATGACTACACCTTC

v_gene: TRBV9
abundance: .
j_gene: TRBJ1-1
d_gene: .
CDR3aa: CASGVDRTSQYFAFF
CDR3nt: TGTGCCAGCGGAGTAGATCGGACCAGTCAGTACTTCGCTTTCTTT

v_gene: TRBV5-1
abundance: .
j_gene: TRBJ2-3
d_gene: .
CDR3aa: CASGVGGNYTQYF
CDR3nt: TGCGCCAGCGGGGTCGGGGGAAATTATACGCAGTATTTT

v_gene: TRBV11-2
abundance: .
j_gene: TRBJ1-1
d_gene: .
CDR3aa: CASSLEGYRSTEAFF
CDR3nt: TGTGCCAGCAGCTTAGAGGGTTACAGGAGCACTGAAGCTTTCTTT

v_gene: TRBV2
abundance: .
j_gene: TRBJ2-1
d_gene: .
CDR3aa: CASGGTDEQFF
CDR3nt: TGTGCCAGCGGTGGAACTGATGAGCAGTTTTTC

v_gene: TRBV7-9
abundance: .
j_gene: TRBJ2-5
d_gene: .
CDR3aa: CATSRGSEQETNFF
CDR3nt: TGTGCCACCAGCAGAGGCAGCGAGCAAGAGACCAACTTCTTC

v_gene: TRBV7-3
abundance: .
j_gene: TRBJ2-1
d_gene: .
CDR3aa: CASSLNLTGSTIAQFF
CDR3nt: TGTGCCAGCAGCTTAAATCTGACAGGTAGCACTATTGCTCAGTTCTTC

v_gene: TRBV11-1
abundance: once
j_gene: TRBJ2-1
d_gene: .
CDR3aa: CASSFAAPGGSDEQFF
CDR3nt: TGTGCCAGCAGCTTCGCAGCCCCAGGGGGGAGCGATGAGCAGTTCTTC

v_gene: TRBV19
abundance: .
j_gene: TRBJ2-1
d_gene: .
CDR3aa: CASKKGTVLNEQFF
CDR3nt: TGTGCCAGTAAAAAGGGCACGGTGCTGAATGAGCAGTTCTTC

v_gene: TRBV2
abundance: .
j_gene: TRBJ2-1
d_gene: .
CDR3aa: CASTRHGTSTDEQYF
CDR3nt: TGTGCCAGCACTAGACATGGTACGAGCACAGATGAGCAGTATTTC

v_gene: TRBV19
abundance: .
j_gene: TRBJ1-6
d_gene: .
CDR3aa: CASSNVGSYNSPLHF
CDR3nt: TGTGCCAGTAGTAACGTGGGCTCTTATAATTCACCCCTCCACTTT

v_gene: TRBV14
abundance: .
j_gene: TRBJ2-7
d_gene: .
CDR3aa: CASSYERGLGTYEQYF
CDR3nt: TGTGCCAGCAGTTACGAACGGGGGCTGGGTACCTACGAGCAGTACTTC

v_gene: TRBV11-1
abundance: once
j_gene: TRBJ2-6
d_gene: TRBD2
CDR3aa: CASSLAGSHGANILTF
CDR3nt: TGTGCCAGCAGTCTAGCGGGTAGCCACGGGGCCAACATCCTGACTTTC

v_gene: TRBV10-3
abundance: .
j_gene: TRBJ2-1
d_gene: .
CDR3aa: CAISQSHEQFF
CDR3nt: TGTGCCATCAGTCAGTCCCATGAGCAGTTCTTC

v_gene: TRBV7-9
abundance: .
j_gene: TRBJ2-3
d_gene: .
CDR3aa: CASRDGVTSAQYF
CDR3nt: TGTGCCAGCAGGGACGGGGTGACTAGTGCGCAGTATTTT

v_gene: TRBV7-2
abundance: .
j_gene: TRBJ2-3
d_gene: .
CDR3aa: CASSSAGAPDKTHF
CDR3nt: TGTGCCAGCAGCTCCGCGGGCGCTCCCGATAAGACCCATTTT

v_gene: TRBV7-8
abundance: .
j_gene: TRBJ2-1
d_gene: .
CDR3aa: CASSPPPYYNEQFF
CDR3nt: TGTGCCAGCAGTCCTCCTCCGTACTACAATGAGCAGTTCTTC

v_gene: TRBV9
abundance: .
j_gene: TRBJ2-7
d_gene: .
CDR3aa: CASSVGTLGGYEQYF
CDR3nt: TGTGCCAGCAGCGTAGGGACACTTGGAGGCTACGAGCAGTACTTC

v_gene: TRBV2
abundance: .
j_gene: TRBJ1-3
d_gene: .
CDR3aa: CASLGGGPAPGNTIYF
CDR3nt: TGTGCCAGCCTGGGCGGGGGGCCGGCTCCTGGAAACACCATATATTTT

v_gene: TRBV7-8
abundance: .
j_gene: TRBJ2-7
d_gene: TRBD2
CDR3aa: CASSPGTSGGASYEQYF
CDR3nt: TGTGCCAGCAGCCCTGGGACTAGCGGCGGAGCTTCCTACGAGCAGTACTTC

v_gene: TRBV5-4
abundance: .
j_gene: TRBJ1-1
d_gene: .
CDR3aa: CASSLDGTQNTEAFF
CDR3nt: TGTGCCAGCAGCTTGGATGGGACACAGAACACTGAAGCTTTCTTT

v_gene: TRBV7-3
abundance: .
j_gene: TRBJ2-7
d_gene: .
CDR3aa: CASSSEANPVQYF
CDR3nt: TGTGCCAGCAGTAGTGAGGCCAACCCCGTGCAGTACTTC

v_gene: TRBV24-1
abundance: .
j_gene: TRBJ2-3
d_gene: TRBD2
CDR3aa: CATGSGGGRDAQFF
CDR3nt: TGTGCCACCGGGTCTGGGGGGGGTAGGGATGCGCAGTTCTTT

v_gene: TRBV29-1
abundance: few
j_gene: TRBJ1-1
d_gene: .
CDR3aa: CSTSRPGRMNTEAFF
CDR3nt: TGCAGCACCTCCCGGCCAGGCAGAATGAACACTGAAGCTTTCTTT

v_gene: TRBV19
abundance: .
j_gene: TRBJ2-2
d_gene: TRBD2
CDR3aa: CASSIAGGSYNEQLSF
CDR3nt: TGTGCCAGTAGTATAGCGGGGGGATCCTACAATGAGCAGCTCTCCTTT

v_gene: TRBV5-6
abundance: .
j_gene: TRBJ2-7
d_gene: TRBD2
CDR3aa: CASSFTSGAEQYF
CDR3nt: TGTGCCAGCAGCTTCACTAGCGGGGCCGAGCAGTACTTC